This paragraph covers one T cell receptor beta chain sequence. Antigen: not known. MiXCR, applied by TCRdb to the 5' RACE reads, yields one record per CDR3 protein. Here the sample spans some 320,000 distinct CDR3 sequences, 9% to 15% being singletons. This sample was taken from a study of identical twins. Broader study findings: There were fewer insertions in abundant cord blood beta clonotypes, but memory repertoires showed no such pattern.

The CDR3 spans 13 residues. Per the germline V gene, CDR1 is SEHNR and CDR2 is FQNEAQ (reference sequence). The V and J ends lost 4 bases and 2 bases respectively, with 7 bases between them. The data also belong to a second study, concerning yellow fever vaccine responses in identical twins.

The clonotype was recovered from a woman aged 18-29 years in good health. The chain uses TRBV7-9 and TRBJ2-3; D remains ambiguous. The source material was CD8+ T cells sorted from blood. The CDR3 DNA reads TGTGCCAGCAGCTCCCGTAACACAGATACGCAGTATTTT. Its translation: CASSSRNTDTQYF. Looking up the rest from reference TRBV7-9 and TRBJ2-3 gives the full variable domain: DTGVSQNPRHKITKRGQNVTFRCDPISEHNRLYWYRQTLGQGPEFLTYFQNEAQLEKSRLLSDRFSAERPKGSFSTLEIQRTEQGDSAMYLCASSSRNTDTQYFGPGTRLTVL.